This T cell receptor beta chain was captured in a study of blood T cells in healthy people across ages. Germline V gene data show CDR1 as DFQATT and CDR2 as SNEGSKA (reference sequence). The CDR3 runs 13 residues. The total RNA that was extracted per sample amounted to at least 5 micrograms. A second PCR of 7 to 11 cycles used a sample-barcoded 5' primer and a J-beta primer mix. A template-switch adaptor containing 12 random nucleotides labeled each cDNA molecule. TCRdb recomputed calls from the 5' RACE reads with MiXCR, one row per CDR3 protein. The table records 700,000 to 800,000 distinct CDR3 sequences, roughly 41% of them present only once. As concerns this clonotype: The junction differs from germline at one of its ends, possibly a read error.

The chain combines TRBV20-1 with TRBJ2-5, with D possibly matching TRBD2 (5 bases). The sample comprised blood. The TCR originated in a woman aged 55-70 years in good health. The CDR3 nucleotides read TGTAGTGCCCGGAGGACGAGCGGCGAGACCCAGTACTTC. It specifies CSARRTSGETQYF.